Given below is one TCR beta chain in context. This specimen belongs to a study of radiotherapy plus CTLA-4 blockade in lung cancer. There are 17 residues in the CDR3. Per the germline V gene, CDR1 is SGHRS and CDR2 is YFSETQ. Trimming shortened V by 0 bases and J by 6 bases, and 21 bases separated the two germline ends. Profiling relied on immunoSEQ multiplex PCR, and the TCRdb table lists in-frame clones only, not all of them. Of tens of thousands of clones in the sample, 83% are singletons; the top ten hold 0.65% to 0.9%. The rearrangement joins TRBV5-1 to TRBJ1-2; D may be TRBD1 (5 bases). This clonotype was sampled from a human donor with non-small cell lung cancer who had stable disease on radiotherapy plus ipilimumab. Source: peripheral blood, taken from a patient treated with radiotherapy plus ipilimumab. CDR3 sequence (DNA): TGCGCCAGCAGCTTGGGGATCCCAGGGTTGAGCAGCGATGGCTACACCTTC. Its translation: CASSLGIPGLSSDGYTF. The complete variable domain, with remaining parts taken from reference TRBV5-1 and TRBJ1-2, reads KAGVTQTPRYLIKTRGQQVTLSCSPISGHRSVSWYQQTPGQGLQFLFEYFSETQRNKGNFPGRFSGRQFSNSRSEMNVSTLELGDSALYLCASSLGIPGLSSDGYTFGSGTRLTVV.